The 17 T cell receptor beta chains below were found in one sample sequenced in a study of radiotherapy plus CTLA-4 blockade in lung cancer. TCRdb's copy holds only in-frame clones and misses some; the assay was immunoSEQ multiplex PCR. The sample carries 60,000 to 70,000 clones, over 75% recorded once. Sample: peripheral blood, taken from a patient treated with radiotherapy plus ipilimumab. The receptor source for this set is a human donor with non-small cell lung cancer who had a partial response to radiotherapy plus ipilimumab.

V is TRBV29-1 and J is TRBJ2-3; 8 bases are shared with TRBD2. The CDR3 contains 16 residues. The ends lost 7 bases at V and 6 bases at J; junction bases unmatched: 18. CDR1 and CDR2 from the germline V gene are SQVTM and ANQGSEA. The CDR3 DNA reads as TGCAGCGCCGGGACCCAACTAGCGGACGCTAAGGATACGCAGTATTTT. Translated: CSAGTQLADAKDTQYF.

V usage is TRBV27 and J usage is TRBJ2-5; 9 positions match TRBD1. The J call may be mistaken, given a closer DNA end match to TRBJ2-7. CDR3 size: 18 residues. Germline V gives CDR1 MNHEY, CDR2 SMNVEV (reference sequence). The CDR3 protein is CASSFLRLQGAIMNEQYF. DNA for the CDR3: TGTGCCAGCAGTTTCCTTCGCTTACAGGGGGCGATTATGAACGAGCAGTACTTC.

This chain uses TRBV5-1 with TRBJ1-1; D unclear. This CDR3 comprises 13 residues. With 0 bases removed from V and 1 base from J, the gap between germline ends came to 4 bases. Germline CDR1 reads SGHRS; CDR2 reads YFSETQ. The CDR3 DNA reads TGCGCCAGCAGCTTGGAACAGAACACTGAAGCTTTCTTT. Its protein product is CASSLEQNTEAFF.

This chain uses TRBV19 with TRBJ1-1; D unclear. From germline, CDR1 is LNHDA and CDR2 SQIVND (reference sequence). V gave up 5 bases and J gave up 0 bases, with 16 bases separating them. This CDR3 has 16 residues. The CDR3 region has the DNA TGTGCCAGTAGTCCCCACGGAGTTTCTCTGAACACTGAAGCTTTCTTT. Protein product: CASSPHGVSLNTEAFF. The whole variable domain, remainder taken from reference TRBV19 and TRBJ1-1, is DGGITQSPKYLFRKEGQNVTLSCEQNLNHDAMYWYRQDPGQGLRLIYYSQIVNDFQKGDIAEGYSVSREKKESFPLTVTSAQKNPTAFYLCASSPHGVSLNTEAFFGQGTRLTVV.

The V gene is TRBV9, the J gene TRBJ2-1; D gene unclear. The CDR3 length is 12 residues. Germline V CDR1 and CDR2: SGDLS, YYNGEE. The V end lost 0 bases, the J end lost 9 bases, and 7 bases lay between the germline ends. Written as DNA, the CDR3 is TGTGCCAGCAGCGTAGATAGAGGTGAGCAGTTCTTC. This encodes CASSVDRGEQFF.

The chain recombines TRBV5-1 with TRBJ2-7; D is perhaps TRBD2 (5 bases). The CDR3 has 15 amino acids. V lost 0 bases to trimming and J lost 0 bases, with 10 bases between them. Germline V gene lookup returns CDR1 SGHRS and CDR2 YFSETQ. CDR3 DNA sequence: TGCGCCAGCAGCTTGGAGGGCGGGCTCTCCTACGAGCAGTACTTC. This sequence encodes CASSLEGGLSYEQYF.

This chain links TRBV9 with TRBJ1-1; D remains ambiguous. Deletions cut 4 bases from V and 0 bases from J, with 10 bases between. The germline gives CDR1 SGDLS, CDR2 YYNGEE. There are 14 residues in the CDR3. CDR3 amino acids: CASSTGLLNTEAFF. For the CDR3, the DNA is TGTGCCAGCAGCACCGGACTGTTGAACACTGAAGCTTTCTTT.

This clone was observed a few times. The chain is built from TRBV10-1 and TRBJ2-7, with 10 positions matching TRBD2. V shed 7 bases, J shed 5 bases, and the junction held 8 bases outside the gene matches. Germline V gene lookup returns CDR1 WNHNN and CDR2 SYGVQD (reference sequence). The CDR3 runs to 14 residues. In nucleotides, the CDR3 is TGCGCCAGCAAGTGGACTAGCGGAGGGGACGAGCAGTACTTC. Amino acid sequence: CASKWTSGGDEQYF.

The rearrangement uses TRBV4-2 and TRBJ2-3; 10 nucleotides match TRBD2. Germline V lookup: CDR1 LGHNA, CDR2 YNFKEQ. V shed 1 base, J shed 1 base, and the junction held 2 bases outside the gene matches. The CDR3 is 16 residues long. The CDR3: CASSQAGTSGTDTQYF. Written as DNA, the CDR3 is TGTGCCAGCAGCCAAGCCGGGACTAGCGGCACAGATACGCAGTATTTT.

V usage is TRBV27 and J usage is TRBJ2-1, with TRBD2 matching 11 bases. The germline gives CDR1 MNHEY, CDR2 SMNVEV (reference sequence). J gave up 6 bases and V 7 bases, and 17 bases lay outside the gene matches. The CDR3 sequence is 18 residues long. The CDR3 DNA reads TGTGCCAGCACTCTTTTGGGGATGCTAGCGGGAGGCCTCAATGAGCAGTTCTTC. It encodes CASTLLGMLAGGLNEQFF.

CDR3 region: CASSLGSGQETQYF. The CDR3 DNA reads TGCGCCAGCAGCTTGGGGAGCGGACAAGAGACCCAGTACTTC. V gene TRBV5-1 combines with J gene TRBJ2-5; D perhaps matches TRBD2 (5 bases). Germline CDR1 is SGHRS and CDR2 is YFSETQ. This CDR3 has 14 amino acids. Trimming removed 0 bases from V and 2 bases from J, with 8 bases in between.

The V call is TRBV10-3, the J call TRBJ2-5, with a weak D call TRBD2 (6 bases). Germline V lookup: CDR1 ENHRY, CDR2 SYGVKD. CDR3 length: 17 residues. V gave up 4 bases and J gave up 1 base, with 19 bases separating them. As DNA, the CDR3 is TGTGCCATCAGTGCAGGGATACCCGGGGGAAGCCAAGAGACCCAGTACTTC. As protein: CAISAGIPGGSQETQYF.

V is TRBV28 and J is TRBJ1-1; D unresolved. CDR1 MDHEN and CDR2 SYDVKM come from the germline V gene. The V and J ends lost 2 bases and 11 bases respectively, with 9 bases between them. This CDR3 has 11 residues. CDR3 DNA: TGTGCCAGCAGTTTAAATGGGGAGGCTTTCTTT. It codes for CASSLNGEAFF. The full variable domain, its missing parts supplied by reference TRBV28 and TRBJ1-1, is DVKVTQSSRYLVKRTGEKVFLECVQDMDHENMFWYRQDPGLGLRLIYFSYDVKMKEKGDIPEGYSVSREKKERFSLILESASTNQTSMYLCASSLNGEAFFGQGTRLTVV.

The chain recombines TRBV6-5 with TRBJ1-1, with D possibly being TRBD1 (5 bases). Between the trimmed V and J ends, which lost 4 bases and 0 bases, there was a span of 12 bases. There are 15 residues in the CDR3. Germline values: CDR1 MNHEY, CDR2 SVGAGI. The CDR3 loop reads CASSLTAIMNTEAFF. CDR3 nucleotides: TGTGCCAGCAGTTTGACAGCTATAATGAACACTGAAGCTTTCTTT.

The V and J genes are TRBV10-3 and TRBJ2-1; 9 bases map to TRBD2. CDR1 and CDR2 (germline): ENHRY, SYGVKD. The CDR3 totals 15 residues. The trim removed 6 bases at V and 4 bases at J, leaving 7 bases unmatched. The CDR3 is CAISFPSGTYNEQFF. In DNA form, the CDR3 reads TGTGCCATCAGCTTCCCTAGCGGGACTTACAATGAGCAGTTCTTC.

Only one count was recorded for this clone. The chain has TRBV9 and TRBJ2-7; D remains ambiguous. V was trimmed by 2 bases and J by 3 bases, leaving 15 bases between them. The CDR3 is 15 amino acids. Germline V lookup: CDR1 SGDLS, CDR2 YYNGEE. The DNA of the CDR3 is TGTGCCAGCAGCGTCACTACCGATTCCCTCTACGAGCAGTACTTC. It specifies CASSVTTDSLYEQYF. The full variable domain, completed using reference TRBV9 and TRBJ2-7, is DSGVTQTPKHLITATGQRVTLRCSPRSGDLSVYWYQQSLDQGLQFLIQYYNGEERAKGNILERFSAQQFPDLHSELNLSSLELGDSALYFCASSVTTDSLYEQYFGPGTRLTVT.

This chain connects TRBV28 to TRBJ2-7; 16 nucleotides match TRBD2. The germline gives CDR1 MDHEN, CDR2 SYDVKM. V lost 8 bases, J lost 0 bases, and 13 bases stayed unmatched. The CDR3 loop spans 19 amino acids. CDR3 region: CASSSGGLAGGRLSYEQYF. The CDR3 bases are TGTGCCAGCTCCTCTGGGGGACTAGCGGGAGGGCGTCTCTCCTACGAGCAGTACTTC.